This T cell receptor (beta chain) is from a study of CD8+CD57+ T cells in acquired aplastic anemia (dated by TCRdb to 2016 to 2019). At the level of the whole study: On average, sorted CD4+ and CD8+ cells yielded around 3.4 ug of extracted DNA, with a range of about 0.19 to 30 ug. CD8+CD57+ expansion was defined as a frequency above the mean frequency observed in healthy subjects.

Genomic DNA served as template for TCR beta VDJ combination and CDR3 sequence profiling. TCR repertoire sequencing was run on an Illumina HiSeq 2000. As for how the authors treated the data: TRBV/TRBJ rearrangement plots, CDR3 size and DJ length profiles, and Simpson's diversity index were used to assess repertoires. The most abundant DNA sequence in the deep sequencing data was taken as the immunodominant clone. CDR3 amino acid sequences were checked for sharing across subjects and were also compared against the VDJdb database and published repertoires. Using fastp trimming at Q25 and MiXCR clonotype assembly, TCRdb reanalyzed the public sequencing data and kept in-frame beta chains. Each CDR3 protein appears once, grouped with its most common genes and DNA. These V and J calls are TCRdb output, not the study's own analysis. Across this sample there are 180,000 or so distinct CDR3 sequences, with around 48% seen only once. The ten largest clones capture 0.85% to 1.2% of the sample.

The CDR3 measures 16 amino acids from cysteine to phenylalanine. Of all the DNA, just the CDR3 is kept, 48 bases in frame from base 1. CDR1 SGHVS and CDR2 FNYEAQ are derived from the germline V gene. V is pared back by 2 bases and J by 2 bases, with 16 bases lying between the germline termini. Expansion of CD8+CD57+ cells had been shown by flow cytometry in the patients chosen for sequencing. Severe acquired aplastic anemia was diagnosed in all patients according to International Study of Aplastic Anemia and Agranulocytosis and Camitta criteria. No patient had received any therapy when blood was sampled. TCR repertoires of sorted CD4+ and CD8+ blood T cells from severe aplastic anemia patients and healthy subjects were deep-sequenced in the study. In the USA, patient enrollment took place under clinicaltrials.gov protocols 00001620, 01623167, 00001397, 00071045, 00081523 and 00961064. Ficoll-Paque density gradient centrifugation was used to isolate peripheral blood mononuclear cells. Before DNA was extracted, CD4+ and CD8+ T cells were sorted using either FACS or magnetic beads.

Results and caveats for the whole study, not just this receptor: Patients and healthy controls showed no significant difference in CD8+ Simpson's diversity (P=0.060). Although twenty-nine CD8+ CDR3 sequences were shared by patients and controls, these sequences appeared highly expressed in patients and within the immunodominant clones of patients.

A note on this clonotype: Its cognate antigen has yet to be identified. Per-base quality was not reported, and no clone a single base away is much larger than it.

Input material: sorted CD4+, CD8+, or CD8+CD57+ T cells (not recorded which) from PBMCs. This chain joins TRBV7-6 to TRBJ2-7; the D call could be TRBD1 or TRBD2, with each sharing 6 bases. The sequence was obtained from a human donor with aplastic anemia. CDR3 protein: CASSLSQGGIPYEQYF. The DNA is TGTGCCAGCAGCTTAAGCCAAGGGGGGATACCCTACGAGCAGTACTTC.